This is a list of T cell receptor beta chains from one sample in a study of blood T cell repertoires in COVID-19. This table comes from immunoSEQ multiplex PCR, and its TCRdb copy is limited to in-frame clones, with some not included. Here the sample spans some 130,000 clones, approximately 88% being singletons. Sequences were obtained from peripheral blood. These receptors were obtained from a man between 45 and 60 years old with acute or convalescent COVID-19. Both conserved end residues are part of each CDR3. Where a row states a size, it is once, few, many or the class of an expanded clone; other rows omit it.

V	J	size	CDR3
TRBV3-1/TRBV3-2	TRBJ2-7	once	CASSQDLRDSISYEQYF
TRBV7-9	TRBJ1-5	once	CASSLEVGENQPQHF
TRBV19	TRBJ1-5	NA	CATAARGNSNQPQHF
TRBV5-4	TRBJ2-1	NA	CASSLEIGQAFNEQFF
TRBV10-3	TRBJ1-1	NA	CAISGYGQTNTEAFF
TRBV29-1	TRBJ1-1	NA	CSVGRGNTEAFF
TRBV27	TRBJ2-3	NA	CASSLIPGTDTQYF
TRBV6-5	TRBJ1-5	NA	CASSPLVVGQPQHF
TRBV5-1	TRBJ1-1	NA	CASSLVGAWDTEAFF
TRBV18	TRBJ1-4	NA	CASSPGTATNEKLFF
TRBV27	TRBJ2-3	NA	CASSQGDFTDTQYF
TRBV28	TRBJ1-4	NA	CASSLEQANEKLFF
TRBV12-3/TRBV12-4	TRBJ1-2	NA	CASTVGQTLGYTF
TRBV28	TRBJ2-7	once	CASSWRIEVYEQYF
TRBV5-4	TRBJ2-2	NA	CASSGPDSNTGELFF
TRBV19	TRBJ2-7	NA	CATYYRGTREQYF
TRBV28	TRBJ1-4	NA	CASRPQGRSEKLFF
TRBV2	TRBJ2-3	NA	CASTDWQSTDTQYF
TRBV7-9	TRBJ1-2	NA	CASSLLGTDGYTF
TRBV6-5	TRBJ2-7	NA	CASSSPRGSLYEQYF
TRBV5-1	TRBJ2-7	once	CASSPGAYPYEQYF
TRBV19	TRBJ1-4	NA	CASSIVKGARVGEKLFF
TRBV3-1/TRBV3-2	TRBJ1-1	NA	CASSRKGANTEAFF
TRBV5-1	TRBJ1-4	NA	CASSYSGTGSEKLFF
TRBV25-1	TRBJ2-1	NA	CASSDVGGRARSNEQFF
TRBV28	TRBJ1-2	NA	CASSLKGRDGYTF
TRBV15	TRBJ1-5	NA	CATSRRDKYQPQHF
TRBV10-1	TRBJ2-7	NA	CASSASGVYEQYF
TRBV18	TRBJ1-1	NA	CASSPLAGGSTEAFF
TRBV6-5	TRBJ1-1	NA	CASSRRQGNTEAFF
TRBV6-1	TRBJ1-2	NA	CASSEAWRRGLDYGYTF